Listed below are T cell receptor beta chains from one sample, sequenced in a study of blood T cell repertoires in COVID-19. The repertoire was sequenced with immunoSEQ multiplex PCR; TCRdb's copy has only in-frame clones and lacks some. Of fewer than 300,000 clones detected, about 80% appear once; the ten largest clones hold 2.5% to 4%. The sequenced sample was peripheral blood. These receptors all come from a woman of 80 years or more with acute or convalescent COVID-19. CDR3s include the opening cysteine and the closing phenylalanine or tryptophan. Each record gives: J gene, V gene, clone size, D gene, CDR3 protein, CDR3 DNA. A D gene is named only where the DNA matches it firmly. The size field is filled for only some rows; it gives once, few, many or a size class.

TRBJ2-5,TRBV2,.,TRBD2,CASSGGSGSYRETQYF,TGTGCCAGCAGTGGGGGTAGCGGGAGTTATCGGGAGACCCAGTACTTC
TRBJ2-5,TRBV6-6,once,TRBD2,CASSGTSGQETQYF,TGTGCCAGCAGTGGGACTAGCGGACAAGAGACCCAGTACTTC
TRBJ1-4,TRBV3-1/TRBV3-2,few,TRBD1,CASSFRGTGEKLFF,TGTGCCAGCAGTTTCAGGGGGACGGGGGAAAAACTGTTTTTT
TRBJ1-5,TRBV27,once,.,CASSLNRDSNQPQHF,TGTGCCAGCAGTTTAAACAGGGATAGCAATCAGCCCCAGCATTTT
TRBJ1-1,TRBV7-2,.,TRBD1,CASSFRDRKNLAFF,TGTGCCAGCAGCTTCCGGGACAGAAAAAATCTAGCTTTCTTT
TRBJ1-4,TRBV10-3,.,.,CAISESTLGEEKLFF,TGTGCCATCAGCGAAAGCACACTCGGGGAAGAAAAACTGTTTTTT
TRBJ1-2,TRBV6-5,.,TRBD1,CASSQGVYGYTF,TGTGCCAGCAGCCAGGGGGTATATGGCTACACCTTC
TRBJ1-1,TRBV3-1/TRBV3-2,.,TRBD1,CASSQGGTGGTEAFF,TGTGCCAGCAGCCAAGGGGGGACAGGGGGCACTGAAGCTTTCTTT
TRBJ2-4,TRBV19,.,.,CASSTGGQAKNIQYF,TGTGCCAGTAGCACGGGGGGCCAAGCCAAAAACATTCAGTACTTC
TRBJ2-2,TRBV14,.,.,CASSQLRNTGELFF,TGTGCCAGCAGCCAGCTTAGAAACACCGGGGAGCTGTTTTTT
TRBJ2-3,TRBV5-5,.,.,CASSSTATTIQTDTQYF,TGTGCCAGCAGCTCCACAGCAACCACCATTCAGACAGATACGCAGTATTTT
TRBJ2-1,TRBV19,.,TRBD1,CASSRSGGYNEQFF,TGTGCCAGTAGTCGTTCAGGGGGCTACAATGAGCAGTTCTTC
TRBJ2-7,TRBV7-2,.,TRBD1,CASGRQGLSEQYF,TGTGCCAGCGGCCGACAGGGGCTAAGCGAGCAGTACTTC
TRBJ2-1,TRBV10-3,once,TRBD2,CAISERSGTSGSYNEQFF,TGTGCCATCAGTGAGAGATCGGGGACTAGCGGGTCCTACAATGAGCAGTTCTTC
TRBJ2-7,TRBV20-1,.,TRBD2,CSASRDYSYEQYF,TGCAGTGCTAGTCGGGACTACTCCTACGAGCAGTACTTC
TRBJ1-6,TRBV5-5,.,TRBD1,CASSIDRGRGAPLHF,TGTGCCAGCAGCATTGACAGGGGGCGCGGCGCACCCCTCCACTTT
TRBJ1-1,TRBV5-1,.,TRBD1,CASSLTGQGNTEAFF,TGCGCCAGCAGCTTGACGGGACAGGGGAACACTGAAGCTTTCTTT
TRBJ1-3,TRBV9,.,.,CASSAGHEFFSGNTIYF,TGTGCCAGCAGCGCCGGACACGAGTTTTTCTCTGGAAACACCATATATTTT
TRBJ1-2,TRBV19,.,TRBD1,CASSMYTGVSGYTF,TGTGCCAGTAGTATGTATACAGGGGTTAGTGGCTACACCTTC
TRBJ2-1,TRBV2,.,.,CASSGGGLNEQFF,TGTGCCAGCAGTGGTGGCGGGCTCAATGAGCAGTTCTTC
TRBJ1-2,TRBV2,.,.,CARTISGSYGYTF,TGTGCCAGGACAATATCGGGGAGCTATGGCTACACCTTC
TRBJ2-3,TRBV5-6,few,TRBD2,CASSFSTSGGVTDTQYF,TGTGCCAGCAGCTTTTCTACTAGCGGGGGGGTAACAGATACGCAGTATTTT
TRBJ1-4,TRBV7-9,once,.,CASSPQGTNEKLFF,TGTGCCAGCAGTCCGCAGGGTACTAATGAAAAACTGTTTTTT
TRBJ1-1,TRBV7-9,.,.,CASSLGGEAFF,TGTGCCAGCAGCCTCGGTGGTGAAGCTTTCTTT
TRBJ2-7,TRBV11-2,.,TRBD2,CASSPLAAWTSVQQYF,TGTGCCAGCAGCCCGCTAGCGGCTTGGACTAGCGTTCAGCAGTACTTC
TRBJ2-3,TRBV6-5,.,TRBD1,CASRRGTGGTDTQYF,TGTGCCAGCCGGAGAGGGACAGGAGGGACAGATACGCAGTATTTT
TRBJ1-4,TRBV4-3,.,.,CASSQDQGSNEKLFF,TGCGCCAGCAGCCAAGATCAGGGCTCTAATGAAAAACTGTTTTTT
TRBJ1-1,TRBV27,.,.,CASSLEGGTEAFF,TGTGCCAGCAGTTTAGAAGGAGGCACTGAAGCTTTCTTT
TRBJ2-5,TRBV13,.,TRBD2,CASSSLTSGRAGETQYF,TGTGCCAGCAGCTCCCTGACTAGCGGGAGGGCCGGAGAGACCCAGTACTTC
TRBJ2-7,TRBV27,.,TRBD1,CASRAKTGGRGEQYF,TGTGCCAGCAGGGCAAAAACAGGGGGCAGGGGCGAGCAGTACTTC
TRBJ1-5,TRBV4-3,.,.,CASSQDRWGNQPQHF,TGCGCCAGCAGCCAAGACAGGTGGGGCAATCAGCCCCAGCATTTT
TRBJ2-1,TRBV19,.,TRBD2,CATPTRAGAGSDEQFF,TGTGCCACCCCAACCAGGGCGGGAGCAGGGAGCGATGAGCAGTTCTTC
TRBJ1-5,TRBV2,.,.,CASKTAPNQPQHF,TGTGCCAGCAAAACAGCTCCCAATCAGCCCCAGCATTTT
TRBJ2-1,TRBV5-1,.,.,CASSLAGDTYNEQFF,TGCGCCAGCAGCTTGGCCGGTGACACCTACAATGAGCAGTTCTTC